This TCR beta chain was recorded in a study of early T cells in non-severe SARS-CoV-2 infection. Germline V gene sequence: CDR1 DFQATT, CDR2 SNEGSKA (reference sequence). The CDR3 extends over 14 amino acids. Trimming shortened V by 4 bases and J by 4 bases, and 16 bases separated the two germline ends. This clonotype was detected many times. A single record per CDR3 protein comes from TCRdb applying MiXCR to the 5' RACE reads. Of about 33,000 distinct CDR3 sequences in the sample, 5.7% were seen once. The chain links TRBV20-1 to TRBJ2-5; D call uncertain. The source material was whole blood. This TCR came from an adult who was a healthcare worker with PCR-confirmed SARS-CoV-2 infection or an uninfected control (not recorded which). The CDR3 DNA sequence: TGCAGTGCTACAGTTGTTTTGGGGATAGAGACCCAGTACTTC. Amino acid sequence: CSATVVLGIETQYF.